This entry is about one T cell receptor (beta chain). Its binding antigen is unknown. No per-base quality is available; no much larger clone lies one base away. Library construction relied on the immunoSEQ multiplex PCR assay. A mixture of 60 forward primers for TCR Vbeta segments and 13 reverse primers for TCR Jbeta segments was used in the multiplex PCR. Amplification of the CDR3 region of rearranged TCR beta genes was performed with a multiplex PCR assay on genomic DNA. The Illumina HiSeq System was used to sequence the amplified TCR beta libraries as 87-base-pair reads. The original pipeline was this. Across the 666 repertoires, a later analysis counted 75 million to 90 million unique TCR beta chains, 8.5 million to 12 million of which were shared by at least two donors. Raw reads were error-corrected and collapsed into unique sequences by a nearest-neighbor algorithm in which closely related sequences were merged to remove PCR and sequencing errors. To assign V, D and J gene segments, CDR3 sequences were aligned to IMGT reference sequences. For a sequence to be retained, a match of at least six nucleotides to both a V gene segment and a J gene segment was required. A rearrangement counted as productive if the CDR3 had no stop codons and remained in frame with V and J, and every other rearrangement counted as non-productive. CDR3 was defined by IMGT convention, running from the second conserved V-encoded cysteine to the conserved J-encoded phenylalanine. Sequences without an unambiguous match to a single V gene segment were excluded from the earlier analysis of almost 600 of the donors. In an earlier analysis of about 590 of the donors, a V segment was called functional when productive rearrangements were above 56.7%, and segregating when the standard deviation between donors exceeded 5%. A statistical classification framework was built to diagnose cytomegalovirus status from the catalog of TCR beta chain sequences. In a later analysis, TCR nucleotide sequences were compared against IMGT/GENE-DB human TR gene sequences so that V and J genes could be assigned. The TCRdist pipeline was used in a later analysis to assign CDR3 sequences and most-parsimonious VDJ recombination scenarios. In a later analysis, each TCR beta chain was defined by its CDR3 amino acid sequence together with its V-gene family, and reads lacking a unique V-gene family were excluded. A later analysis removed several hundred highly shared, low-generation-probability nucleotide sequences to deal with suspected cross-contamination and a sequencing artifact. A later analysis calculated a clonal expansion index for each public chain from normalized within-repertoire ranks of inferred template counts. A later analysis computed generation probabilities with a VDJ recombination model fitted to out-of-frame rearrangements, and checked the results against IGoR. A later analysis scored TCR-TCR, TCR-HLA and TCR-CMV co-occurrence with hypergeometric tests, applying a repertoire-size bias correction to TCR pairs. To estimate false discovery rates, a later analysis permuted the HLA or CMV assignments 20 times. In a later analysis, co-occurring TCRs were grouped with DBSCAN, and TCRdist sequence similarity was added when clustering was performed within HLA-allele-positive subsets. For co-occurrence clustering, repertoires with fewer than 30,000 or more than 120,000 public chains were excluded, along with roughly 5 repertoires with anomalous nucleotide sharing. Held by TCRdb, this immuneACCESS table contains in-frame sequences only and omits some clones. Under half of the omission traces to an unresolved V gene where checked; the cause of the rest is unknown. The V and J calls and clone size were taken over from that table, and D and trimming were inferred from the DNA. A total of 100,000 to 150,000 clones appear in this sample, around 80% of them only once. 9.5% to 13% of the sample rests with the top ten.

These data belong to a study of cytomegalovirus exposure and HLA in healthy donors (dated by TCRdb to 2016 to 2017). Broadly, across the study: In an earlier analysis of some 550 of the donors, around 300 Gb of sequence data and 90 million to 120 million unique TCR beta sequences from about 179 million T cells were reported. The study aimed to test whether signatures of past pathogen exposure could be identified by cataloging public T cell receptors. All discovery cohort repertoires had been generated using a single sequencing platform. Both class I and class II loci were covered by HLA typing, at four-digit resolution. To predict cytomegalovirus infection status, the study brought together high-throughput TCR immunosequencing, statistical association of individual TCRs with disease status, and machine learning. Because of strong linkage in the cohort, roughly five DR-DQ haplotypes were treated as single units for association and clustering. To study patterns of TCR occurrence, a later analysis re-analyzed previously published TCR beta repertoires from 700 or so donors and added high-resolution HLA genotyping. An earlier analysis of about 600 of the donors used high-throughput TCR beta sequencing to judge whether each TCR beta V gene segment behaved as functional or pseudogenic. In a later genetic analysis, genome-wide SNP genotypes for about 65% of the roughly 700 donors were used, and that subset was treated as a discovery cohort. Typing coverage varied by locus: roughly 629-640 donors for A, B, C, DRB1 and DQB1; more than 500 for DQA1; 600 to 610 for DPA1; approximately 470 for DPB1. An early release covering roughly 600 HLA-typed donors comprised about 300 gigabases of sequencing data and around 85 million unique TCR sequences. Among a few hundred genotyped donors of the cohort, an average of roughly 240,000 unique TCR beta nucleotide sequences were sequenced per donor, roughly 20% of them non-productive. Alongside the repertoire data, information on donor age, sex, ethnicity and CMV serostatus was compiled. Rather than drawing on any new phenotypic data, the later analysis identified candidate immune exposures from TCR beta sequences and the way those sequences occurred across donors. A separate validation cohort of 90 to 150 different subjects was used in addition to the 666-subject first cohort. The study profiled the T cell repertoires of under 700 subjects by immunosequencing and related them to cytomegalovirus serostatus. Of the roughly 400 genotyped donors, approximately 82% fell in the genetic ancestry cluster associated with self-reported Caucasian donors. Results the study describes overall, beyond this receptor: A cluster of highly shared sequence variants was judged likely to be a technical artifact of the sequencing pipeline. A further reported finding was that TCR beta sequences accurately predicted the HLA-A and HLA-B alleles for most subjects in the first cohort. CMV serostatus was the only immune exposure information available for the cohort. A total of 150 to 200 TCR beta chains were listed by the study as associated with cytomegalovirus. A later analysis found that TCR association rates varied across HLA loci, with DRB1 alleles showing the most associated TCRs and HLA-C alleles the fewest. A few of the identified cytomegalovirus-associated TCR beta chains were confirmed in vitro to be specific for cytomegalovirus antigens. At a false discovery rate of 0.05, a later analysis linked 15,000 to 20,000 TCR beta sequences to specific HLA alleles. The classifier was reported to diagnose cytomegalovirus status with high specificity and sensitivity in both the original and validation cohorts. Broadly in line with IMGT annotations, most TCR beta V segments showed up in productive rearrangements about 87% or about 30% of the time in an earlier analysis of around 550 of the donors. Because some donors lacked HLA typing at each locus, the association tests relied only on the typed subset. According to a later analysis, most CMV-associated TCR beta chains appeared to be HLA-restricted, and the HLA associations seemed to be driven largely by CMV exposure. Most TCR sequences were observed very rarely across donors, whereas some public TCRs were present in many individuals. Because the 87-base-pair reads could not distinguish some IMGT-functional V segments, including TRBV6-2 and TRBV6-3, those segments were excluded. Approximately 18 rarely observed V segments, including chromosome 9 orphons, were excluded from the earlier analysis of a few hundred of the donors because counts were too low. It was suggested by the authors that the approach could potentially be generalized to other disease states and immunological phenotypes. The cohort was sequenced for TCR beta chains only, and without alpha or paired-chain data the features that could be detected were limited. V-gene and J-gene trimming of TCR beta chains was associated with a missense DCLRE1C variant in a later genetic analysis, and the association was replicated in an independent cohort. The presence/absence analyses assumed that sequencing depth was roughly uniform across donors, and that assumption may not be true. Correlated functional status among segregating V segments might be attributable to linkage disequilibrium, but an unknown experimental factor could not be ruled out. Compared with the roughly 700-donor mean, donors in an Asian-associated ancestry cluster had fewer N-insertions in productive TCRs, according to a later genetic analysis. A later analysis found that HLA-associated TCR beta chains were more clonally expanded and had lower generation probabilities than equally common non-associated chains. When HLA alleles, especially DR and DQ, strongly co-occurred, attributing TCR associations to individual alleles was difficult. According to a later analysis, parvovirus B19, influenza, CMV and Epstein-Barr virus appeared linked to several top co-occurrence clusters.

Relative to germline, V is 2 bases shorter and J is 2 bases shorter, with 7 bases between their ends. The germline V gene (reference sequence) provides CDR1 SGHKS and CDR2 YYEKEE. Spanning cysteine to phenylalanine, the CDR3 consists of 13 amino acids. The CDR3 DNA has 39 bases and is translated from base 1. In total, over 600 healthy bone marrow donors made up the cohort. At the time of sampling, all cohort members were nominally healthy, though unrecorded immune exposures were likely present. The donor was CMV seropositive and belonged to the group of 250 to 300 seropositive cohort members. A peripheral blood sample was provided by each donor, and peripheral blood mononuclear cells were used for TCR beta sequencing. The Qiagen DNeasy Blood Extraction Kit was used to extract genomic DNA from the blood cell samples.

This sequence uses TRBV5-5 and TRBJ1-2, and the D gene may be TRBD1, 5 bases matching. The source is a man younger than 40 in good health and CMV-seropositive. Sequencing used PBMCs. The CDR3 loop reads CASSFKGNYGYTF. The nucleotide sequence is TGTGCCAGCAGCTTTAAGGGGAACTATGGCTACACCTTC.